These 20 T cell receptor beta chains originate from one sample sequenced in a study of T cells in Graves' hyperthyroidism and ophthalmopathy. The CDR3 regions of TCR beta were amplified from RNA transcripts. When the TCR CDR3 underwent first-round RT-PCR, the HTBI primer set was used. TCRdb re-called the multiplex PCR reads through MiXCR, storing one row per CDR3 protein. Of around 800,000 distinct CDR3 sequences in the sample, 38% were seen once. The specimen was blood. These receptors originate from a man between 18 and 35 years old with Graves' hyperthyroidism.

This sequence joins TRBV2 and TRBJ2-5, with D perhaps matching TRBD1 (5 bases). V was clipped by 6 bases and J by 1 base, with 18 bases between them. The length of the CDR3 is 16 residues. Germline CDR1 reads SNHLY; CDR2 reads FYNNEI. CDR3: CASSQDGARAQETQYF. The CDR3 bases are TGTGCCAGCAGCCAAGATGGGGCCAGGGCCCAAGAGACCCAGTACTTC.

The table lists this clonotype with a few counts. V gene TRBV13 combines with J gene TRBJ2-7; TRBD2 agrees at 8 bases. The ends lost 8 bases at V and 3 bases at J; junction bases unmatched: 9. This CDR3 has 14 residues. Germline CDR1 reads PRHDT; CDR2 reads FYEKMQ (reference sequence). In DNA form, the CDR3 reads TGTGCCAGCGCAGCAGTAGCGGGAAACTACGAGCAGTACTTC. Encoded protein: CASAAVAGNYEQYF.

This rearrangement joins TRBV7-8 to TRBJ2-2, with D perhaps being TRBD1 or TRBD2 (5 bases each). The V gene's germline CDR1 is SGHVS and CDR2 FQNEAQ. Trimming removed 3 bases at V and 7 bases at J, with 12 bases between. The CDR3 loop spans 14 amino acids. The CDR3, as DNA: TGTGCCAGCAGCTTGGGGGTGTTTGACGGGGAGCTGTTTTTT. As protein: CASSLGVFDGELFF.

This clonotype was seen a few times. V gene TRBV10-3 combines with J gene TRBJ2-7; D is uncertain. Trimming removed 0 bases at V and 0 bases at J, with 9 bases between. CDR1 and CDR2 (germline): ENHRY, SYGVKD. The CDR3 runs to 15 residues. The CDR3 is CAISESTKSSYEQYF. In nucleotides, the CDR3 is TGTGCCATCAGTGAGTCGACCAAAAGCTCCTACGAGCAGTACTTC.

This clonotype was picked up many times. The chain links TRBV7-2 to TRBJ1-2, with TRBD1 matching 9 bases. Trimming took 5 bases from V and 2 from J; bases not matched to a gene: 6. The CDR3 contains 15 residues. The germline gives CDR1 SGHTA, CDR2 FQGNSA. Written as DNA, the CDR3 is TGTGCCAGCAGCCGGGGACAGGGCCGGAACTATGGCTACACCTTC. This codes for CASSRGQGRNYGYTF. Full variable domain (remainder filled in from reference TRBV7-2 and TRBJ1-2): GAGVSQSPSNKVTEKGKDVELRCDPISGHTALYWYRQSLGQGLEFLIYFQGNSAPDKSGLPSDRFSAERTGGSVSTLTIQRTQQEDSAVYLCASSRGQGRNYGYTFGSGTRLTVV.

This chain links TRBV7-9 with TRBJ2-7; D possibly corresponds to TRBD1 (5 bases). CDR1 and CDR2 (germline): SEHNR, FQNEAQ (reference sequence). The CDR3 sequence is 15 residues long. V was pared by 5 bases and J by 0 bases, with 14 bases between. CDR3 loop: CASSLRVEASYEQYF. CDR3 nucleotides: TGTGCCAGCAGCCTCAGGGTAGAGGCCTCCTACGAGCAGTACTTC. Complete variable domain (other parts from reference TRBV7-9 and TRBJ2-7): DTGVSQNPRHKITKRGQNVTFRCDPISEHNRLYWYRQTLGQGPEFLTYFQNEAQLEKSRLLSDRFSAERPKGSFSTLEIQRTEQGDSAMYLCASSLRVEASYEQYFGPGTRLTVT.

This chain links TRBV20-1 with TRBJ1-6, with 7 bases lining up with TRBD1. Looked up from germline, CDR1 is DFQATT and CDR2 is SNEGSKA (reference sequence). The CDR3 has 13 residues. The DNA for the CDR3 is TGCAGCTCCGAGGGGACAGATAATTCACCCCTCCACTTT. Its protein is CSSEGTDNSPLHF.

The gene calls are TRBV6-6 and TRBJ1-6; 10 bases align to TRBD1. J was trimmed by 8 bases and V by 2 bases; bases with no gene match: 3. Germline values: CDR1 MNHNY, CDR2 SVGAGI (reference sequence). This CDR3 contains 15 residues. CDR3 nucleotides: TGTGCCAGCAGTTACCCGACAGGGGGCGATTCACCCCTCCACTTT. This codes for CASSYPTGGDSPLHF.

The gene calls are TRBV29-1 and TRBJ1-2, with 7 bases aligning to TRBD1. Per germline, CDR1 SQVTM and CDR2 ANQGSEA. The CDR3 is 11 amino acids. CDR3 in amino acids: CREKGAYGYTF. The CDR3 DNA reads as TGCAGGGAGAAGGGGGCCTATGGCTACACCTTC.

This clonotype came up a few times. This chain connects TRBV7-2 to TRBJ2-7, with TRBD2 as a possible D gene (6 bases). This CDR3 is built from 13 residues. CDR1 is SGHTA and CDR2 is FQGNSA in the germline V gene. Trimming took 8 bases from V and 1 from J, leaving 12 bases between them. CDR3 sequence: CASGGNWSYEQYF. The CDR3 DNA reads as TGTGCCAGCGGGGGGAATTGGTCCTACGAGCAGTACTTC. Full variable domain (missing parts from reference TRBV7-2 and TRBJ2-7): GAGVSQSPSNKVTEKGKDVELRCDPISGHTALYWYRQSLGQGLEFLIYFQGNSAPDKSGLPSDRFSAERTGGSVSTLTIQRTQQEDSAVYLCASGGNWSYEQYFGPGTRLTVT.

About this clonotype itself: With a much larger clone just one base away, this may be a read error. CDR3 region: CSVHGAHTEAFF. In DNA, the CDR3 is TGCAGCGTTCACGGGGCACACACTGAAGCTTTCTTT. The gene calls are TRBV29-1 and TRBJ1-1; D may be TRBD1 (5 bases). The CDR3 runs 12 residues. V was pared by 5 bases and J by 3 bases, with 10 bases between. Germline V lookup: CDR1 SQVTM, CDR2 ANQGSEA.

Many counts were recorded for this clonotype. CDR3 protein: CASSSMAGQPQHF. For the CDR3, the DNA is TGTGCCAGCAGCTCGATGGCGGGTCAGCCCCAGCATTTT. The J gene is TRBJ1-5, the V gene TRBV7-6, with D unclear. The CDR3 has 13 residues. V was trimmed by 4 bases and J by 6 bases, leaving 10 bases between them. Germline-derived CDR1 and CDR2 are SGHVS and FNYEAQ. The variable domain in full, completed from reference TRBV7-6 and TRBJ1-5, reads GAGVSQSPRYKVTKRGQDVALRCDPISGHVSLYWYRQALGQGPEFLTYFNYEAQQDKSGLPNDRFSAERPEGSISTLTIQRTEQRDSAMYRCASSSMAGQPQHFGDGTRLSIL.

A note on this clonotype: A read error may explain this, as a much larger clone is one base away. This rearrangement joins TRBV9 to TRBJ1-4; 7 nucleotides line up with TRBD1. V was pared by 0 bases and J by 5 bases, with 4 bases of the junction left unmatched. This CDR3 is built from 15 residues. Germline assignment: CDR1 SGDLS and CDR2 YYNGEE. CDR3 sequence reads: CASSVEGQLNEKLFF. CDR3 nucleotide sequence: TGTGCCAGCAGCGTAGAGGGACAGCTGAATGAAAAACTGTTTTTT.

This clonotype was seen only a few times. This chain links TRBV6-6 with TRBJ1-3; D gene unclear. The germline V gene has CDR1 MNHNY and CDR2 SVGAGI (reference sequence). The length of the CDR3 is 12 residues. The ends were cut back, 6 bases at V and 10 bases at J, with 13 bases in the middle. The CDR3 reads CASSPTRETIYF. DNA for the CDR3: TGTGCCAGCAGCCCTACCCGGGAGACCATATATTTT.

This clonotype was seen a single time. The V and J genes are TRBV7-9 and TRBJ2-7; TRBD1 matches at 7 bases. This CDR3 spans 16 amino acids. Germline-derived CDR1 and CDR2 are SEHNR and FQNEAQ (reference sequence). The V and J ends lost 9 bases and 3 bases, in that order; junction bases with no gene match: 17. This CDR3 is CASSPYPGQLHYEQYF. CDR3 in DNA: TGTGCCAGTAGTCCATACCCGGGACAGCTACACTACGAGCAGTACTTC.

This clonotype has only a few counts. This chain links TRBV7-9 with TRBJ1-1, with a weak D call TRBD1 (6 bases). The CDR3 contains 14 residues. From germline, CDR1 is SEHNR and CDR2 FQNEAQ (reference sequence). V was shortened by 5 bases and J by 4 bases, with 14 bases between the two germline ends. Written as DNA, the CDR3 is TGTGCCAGCAGCCCAGAGGGGGTAGGCACTGAAGCTTTCTTT. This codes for CASSPEGVGTEAFF.

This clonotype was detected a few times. The CDR3 DNA sequence: TGCGCCAGCAGCAATGGACAGGAACAAGAGACCCAGTACTTC. This codes for CASSNGQEQETQYF. The rearrangement uses TRBV4-1 and TRBJ2-5; 7 positions match TRBD1. There are 14 residues in the CDR3. After removal of 5 bases from V and 2 bases from J, the junction contained 5 bases not matched to a gene. Germline-derived CDR1 and CDR2 are MGHRA and YSYEKL.

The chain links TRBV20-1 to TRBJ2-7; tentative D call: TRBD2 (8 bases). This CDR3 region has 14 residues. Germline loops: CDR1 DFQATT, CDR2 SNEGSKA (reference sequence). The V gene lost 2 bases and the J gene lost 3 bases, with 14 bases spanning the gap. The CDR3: CSARTGRGLYEQYF. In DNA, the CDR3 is TGCAGTGCTAGAACCGGGAGGGGGCTCTACGAGCAGTACTTC.

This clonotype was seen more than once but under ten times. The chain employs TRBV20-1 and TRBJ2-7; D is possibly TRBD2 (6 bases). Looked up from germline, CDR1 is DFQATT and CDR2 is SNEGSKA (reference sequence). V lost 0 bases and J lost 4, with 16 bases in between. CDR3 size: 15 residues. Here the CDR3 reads CSARDHGGSGYEQYF. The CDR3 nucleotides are TGCAGTGCTAGAGATCACGGGGGTAGTGGATACGAGCAGTACTTC.

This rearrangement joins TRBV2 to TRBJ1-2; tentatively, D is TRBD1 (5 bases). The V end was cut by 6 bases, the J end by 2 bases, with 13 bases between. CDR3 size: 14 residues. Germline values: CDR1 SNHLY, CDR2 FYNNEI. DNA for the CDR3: TGTGCCAGCAGGGGGGGACGGCAAAACTATGGCTACACCTTC. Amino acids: CASRGGRQNYGYTF.